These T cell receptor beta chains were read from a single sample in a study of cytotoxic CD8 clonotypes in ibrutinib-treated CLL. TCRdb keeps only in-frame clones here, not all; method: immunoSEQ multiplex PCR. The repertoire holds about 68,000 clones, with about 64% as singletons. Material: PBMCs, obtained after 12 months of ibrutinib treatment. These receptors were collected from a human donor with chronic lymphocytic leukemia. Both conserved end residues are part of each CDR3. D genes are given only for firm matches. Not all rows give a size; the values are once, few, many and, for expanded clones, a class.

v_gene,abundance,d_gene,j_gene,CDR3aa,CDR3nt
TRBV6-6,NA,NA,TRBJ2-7,CASRVGAGAAEQYF,TGTGCCAGCAGGGTTGGGGCAGGGGCCGCAGAGCAGTACTTC
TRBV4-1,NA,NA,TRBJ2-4,CASSPTGQSKNIQYF,TGCGCCAGCAGCCCAACGGGACAATCCAAAAACATTCAGTACTTC
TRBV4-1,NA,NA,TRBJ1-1,CASSQRDLNTEAFF,TGCGCCAGCAGCCAAAGGGACCTGAACACTGAAGCTTTCTTT
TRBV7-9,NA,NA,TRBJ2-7,CASSLVSYEQYF,TGTGCCAGCAGCTTAGTGTCTTACGAGCAGTACTTC
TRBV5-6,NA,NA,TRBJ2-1,CASSSTPWGEQFF,TGTGCCAGCAGCTCCACTCCGTGGGGGGAGCAGTTCTTC
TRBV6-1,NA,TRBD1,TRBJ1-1,CASRLQGAWDTEAFF,TGTGCCAGCAGATTACAGGGGGCGTGGGACACTGAAGCTTTCTTT
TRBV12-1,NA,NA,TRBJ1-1,CASSFSWGIKLPEAFF,TGTGCCAGCAGCTTCTCCTGGGGGATCAAACTGCCTGAAGCTTTCTTT
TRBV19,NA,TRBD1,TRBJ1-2,CASSGIGQGAQGYTF,TGTGCCAGTAGCGGGATCGGACAGGGGGCTCAGGGCTACACCTTC
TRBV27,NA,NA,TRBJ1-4,CASSIQGYGEKLFF,TGTGCCAGCAGTATCCAGGGTTATGGAGAAAAACTGTTTTTT
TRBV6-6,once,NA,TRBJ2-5,CASSYRGVQETQYF,TGTGCCAGCAGTTACAGGGGGGTACAAGAGACCCAGTACTTC
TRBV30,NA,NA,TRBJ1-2,CAYSDINYGYTF,TGTGCCTATAGTGACATCAACTATGGCTACACCTTC
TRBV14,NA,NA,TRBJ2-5,CASSLRSRRAAHKETQYF,TGTGCCAGCAGCCTTAGGTCGAGGAGGGCCGCGCATAAAGAGACCCAGTACTTC
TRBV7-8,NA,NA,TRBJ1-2,CASSLGTANYGYTF,TGTGCCAGCAGCTTAGGTACGGCGAACTATGGCTACACCTTC
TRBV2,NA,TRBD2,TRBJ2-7,CASRPTSGDYEQYF,TGTGCCAGCAGACCAACTAGCGGGGACTACGAGCAGTACTTC
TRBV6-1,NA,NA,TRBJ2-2,CASKGRGPPKGELFF,TGTGCCAGCAAAGGGCGGGGGCCCCCCAAGGGGGAGCTGTTTTTT
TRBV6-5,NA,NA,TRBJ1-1,CASSYSTQDTEAFF,TGTGCCAGCAGTTACTCGACACAGGACACTGAAGCTTTCTTT
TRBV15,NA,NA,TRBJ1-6,CATSRVSGAGYNSPLHF,TGTGCCACCAGCAGAGTGTCAGGGGCGGGATATAATTCACCCCTCCACTTT
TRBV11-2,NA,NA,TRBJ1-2,CASSLMRYGGYTF,TGTGCCAGCAGCCTAATGCGGTACGGTGGCTACACCTTC
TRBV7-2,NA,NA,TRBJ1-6,CASSLGGLKTLPLHF,TGTGCCAGCAGCTTAGGGGGGTTGAAGACACTACCCCTCCACTTT
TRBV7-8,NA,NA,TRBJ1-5,CASSLFPGAVNQPQHF,TGTGCCAGCAGCTTATTTCCGGGGGCGGTCAATCAGCCCCAGCATTTT